The rows below give T cell receptor beta chains drawn from one sample of a study of control samples from healthy donors and cancer patients. The protocol was immunoSEQ multiplex PCR, while the TCRdb copy is restricted to in-frame clones and leaves out a portion. The data hold around 190,000 clones, with around 87% observed a single time. The sample was blood. The receptors were gathered from a woman between 50 and 59 years old in good health. CDR3s leave out the opening cysteine and the closing phenylalanine or tryptophan. The D gene is left open where the match is weak. The size of a clone is reported for some rows only, either as once, few or many, or as a class for expanded clones.

v_call,j_call,clone_size,d_call,cdr3_aa
TRBV5-4,TRBJ2-7,-,-,ASSPRGNRNYEQY
TRBV3-1/TRBV3-2,TRBJ1-2,-,-,ASSPSGYGYT
TRBV7-9,TRBJ1-1,-,-,ASSWLGVGDTEAF
TRBV6-1,TRBJ2-7,-,TRBD2,ASSGGLYRRGTAYEQY
TRBV11-3,TRBJ2-7,-,-,ASSTRIRAYEQY
TRBV11-1,TRBJ2-6,-,-,ASSLEGTGANVLT
TRBV5-5,TRBJ1-1,once,-,AGSLMTEAF
TRBV19,TRBJ1-4,-,-,ASRRQPLATNEKLF
TRBV7-9,TRBJ2-1,-,-,ASRNGDEQF
TRBV7-2,TRBJ2-1,-,TRBD2,ASRSGRASVYEQF
TRBV6-2/TRBV6-3,TRBJ2-1,-,TRBD2,ASSYQRGGREQF
TRBV6-5,TRBJ1-3,-,-,ASSPGTYSGNTIY
TRBV9,TRBJ2-3,once,-,ASSPSPRLSTDTQY
TRBV4-1,TRBJ1-5,-,-,ASSRDGFDLNQPQH
TRBV11-1,TRBJ2-1,-,TRBD2,ASSFLAGVSYNEQF
TRBV28,TRBJ1-4,-,TRBD1,ASRTTGANNEKLF
TRBV5-5,TRBJ1-3,-,-,ASSYQFGDSGNTTY
TRBV7-8,TRBJ2-3,-,-,ASSAILQGTSTDTQY
TRBV7-6,TRBJ2-2,-,TRBD1,ASSLEAGQGQTGELF
TRBV19,TRBJ1-2,-,TRBD1,ASSFHIGTENYGYT
TRBV21-1,TRBJ2-7,-,-,ASTGTSGAFSYEQY
TRBV2,TRBJ2-3,-,TRBD2,ASSNIYSGSTDTQY
TRBV5-1,TRBJ2-3,-,TRBD2,ASSSSGGASPNTQY
TRBV28,TRBJ2-5,-,-,ASGVRGLFQETQY
TRBV18,TRBJ2-7,-,-,ASSPPSLPWEQY
TRBV7-9,TRBJ2-5,once,TRBD2,ASSPGTSGRIQETQY
TRBV27,TRBJ1-1,-,-,ASSFAPFRALPEAF
TRBV5-1,TRBJ2-5,-,-,ASSPPGGLEETQY
TRBV10-3,TRBJ1-6,-,-,AISELSQADNSPLH
TRBV19,TRBJ1-1,few,TRBD1,ASSVQGAKTEAF
TRBV5-5,TRBJ1-5,-,-,ASSLGEFNQPQH
TRBV11-2,TRBJ2-7,once,TRBD1,ASREQGVAYEQY
TRBV7-2,TRBJ1-4,-,-,ASSLGIVWSREKLF
TRBV30,TRBJ1-1,-,-,AWSPRGRVNTEAF
TRBV6-5,TRBJ2-7,-,-,ASTPRRGIAEQY
TRBV29-1,TRBJ2-7,-,TRBD2,STGGDGYEQY
TRBV5-6,TRBJ2-3,-,-,ASSYTQVDTQY
TRBV11-2,TRBJ2-5,-,-,ASSPFQETQY
TRBV2,TRBJ1-1,-,TRBD1,ASSGDRVGITEAF
TRBV7-9,TRBJ2-7,-,-,ASSLARALGEQY
TRBV7-3,TRBJ2-3,-,TRBD2,ASSLFGMGGSTDTQY
TRBV7-8,TRBJ1-1,once,-,ASSLQGLNTEAF
TRBV29-1,TRBJ2-1,once,TRBD2,SVEGLAHYNEQF
TRBV6-5,TRBJ1-5,-,-,ASSDRRGSNQPQH
TRBV7-2,TRBJ2-7,many,-,ASSFDGTVSTGD
TRBV7-3,TRBJ2-1,-,TRBD1,ASSFDRGDNEQF
TRBV6-4,TRBJ2-7,few,-,ASIPRGYEQY
TRBV5-1,TRBJ1-2,-,-,ASRGGEYGYT